This T cell receptor beta chain was observed in a study of CD8 T cells in ankylosing spondylitis. TCRdb analysed the 5' RACE reads with MiXCR anew, one entry per CDR3 protein. The table shows around 90,000 distinct CDR3 sequences, with roughly 30% occurring only once. V lost 2 bases to trimming and J lost 8 bases, with 15 bases between them. CDR3 size: 14 residues. Germline V CDR1 and CDR2: SGHTA, FQGNSA. V usage is TRBV7-2 and J usage is TRBJ1-2; D uncertain. Specimen: blood, either unsorted or a sorted T cell fraction (not recorded which). This clonotype was obtained from a male donor with ankylosing spondylitis or in good health (not recorded which). CDR3 amino acids: CASSLSSRSWGYTF. The CDR3, as DNA: TGTGCCAGCAGCTTAAGCTCCCGGAGTTGGGGCTACACCTTC.